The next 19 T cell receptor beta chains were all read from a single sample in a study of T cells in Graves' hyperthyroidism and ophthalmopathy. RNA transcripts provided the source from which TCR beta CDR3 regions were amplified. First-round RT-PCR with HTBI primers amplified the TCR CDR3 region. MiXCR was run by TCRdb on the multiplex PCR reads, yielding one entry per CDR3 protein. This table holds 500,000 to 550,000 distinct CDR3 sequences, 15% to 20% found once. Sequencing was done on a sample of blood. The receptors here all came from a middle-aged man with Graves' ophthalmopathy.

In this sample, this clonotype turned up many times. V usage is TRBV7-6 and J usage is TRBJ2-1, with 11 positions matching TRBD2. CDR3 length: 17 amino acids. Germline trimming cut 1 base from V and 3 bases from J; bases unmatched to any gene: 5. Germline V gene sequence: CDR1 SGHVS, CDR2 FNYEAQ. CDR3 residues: CASSLEVAGGLYNEQFF. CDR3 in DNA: TGTGCCAGCAGCTTAGAAGTAGCGGGAGGGCTCTACAATGAGCAGTTCTTC.

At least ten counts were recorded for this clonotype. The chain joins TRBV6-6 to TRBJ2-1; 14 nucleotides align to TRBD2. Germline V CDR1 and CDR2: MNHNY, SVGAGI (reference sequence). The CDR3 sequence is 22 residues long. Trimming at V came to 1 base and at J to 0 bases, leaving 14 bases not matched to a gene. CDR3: CASSYLRAGLAGGRGSYNEQFF. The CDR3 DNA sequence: TGTGCCAGCAGTTACTTGAGAGCTGGACTAGCGGGGGGCAGAGGCTCCTACAATGAGCAGTTCTTC.

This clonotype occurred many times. CDR3 nucleotide sequence: TGTGCCAGCAGCAAACCAGGCAGTCAAGAGACCCAGTACTTC. Encoded protein: CASSKPGSQETQYF. The chain uses TRBV7-8 and TRBJ2-5; D gene ambiguous. Trimming removed 5 bases at V and 2 bases at J, with 12 bases between. The CDR3 has 14 amino acids. Germline V gives CDR1 SGHVS, CDR2 FQNEAQ.

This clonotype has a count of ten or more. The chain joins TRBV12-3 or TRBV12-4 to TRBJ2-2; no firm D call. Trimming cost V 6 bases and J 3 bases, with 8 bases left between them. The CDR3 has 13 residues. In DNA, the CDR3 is TGTGCCAGCAGCTTACGGGACACCGGGGAGCTGTTTTTT. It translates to CASSLRDTGELFF.

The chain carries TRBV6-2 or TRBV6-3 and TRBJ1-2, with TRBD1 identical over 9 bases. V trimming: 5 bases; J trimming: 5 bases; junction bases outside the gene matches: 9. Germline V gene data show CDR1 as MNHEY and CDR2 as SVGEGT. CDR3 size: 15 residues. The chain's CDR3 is CASSQYRGLEYGYTF. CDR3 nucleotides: TGTGCCAGCAGTCAATACAGGGGGCTAGAATATGGCTACACCTTC.

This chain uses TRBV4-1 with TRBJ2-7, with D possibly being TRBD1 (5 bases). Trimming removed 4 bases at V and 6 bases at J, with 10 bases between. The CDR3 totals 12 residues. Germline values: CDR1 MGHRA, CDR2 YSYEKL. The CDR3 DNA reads TGCGCCAGCAGCCGCAGGGTCGGCGAGCAGTACTTC. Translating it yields CASSRRVGEQYF.

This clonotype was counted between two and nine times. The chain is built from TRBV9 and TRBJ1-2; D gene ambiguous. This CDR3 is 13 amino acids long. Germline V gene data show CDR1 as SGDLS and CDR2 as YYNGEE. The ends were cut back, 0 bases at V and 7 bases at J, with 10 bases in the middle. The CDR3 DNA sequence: TGTGCCAGCAGCGTAGCTCCCACGGGTGGCTACACCTTC. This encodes CASSVAPTGGYTF. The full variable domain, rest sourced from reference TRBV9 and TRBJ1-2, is DSGVTQTPKHLITATGQRVTLRCSPRSGDLSVYWYQQSLDQGLQFLIQYYNGEERAKGNILERFSAQQFPDLHSELNLSSLELGDSALYFCASSVAPTGGYTFGSGTRLTVV.

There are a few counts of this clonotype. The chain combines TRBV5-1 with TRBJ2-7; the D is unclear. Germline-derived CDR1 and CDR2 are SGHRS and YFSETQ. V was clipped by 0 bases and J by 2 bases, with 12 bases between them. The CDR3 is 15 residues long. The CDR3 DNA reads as TGCGCCAGCAGCTTGGGCCCCGCAGAACCCTACGAGCAGTACTTC. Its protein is CASSLGPAEPYEQYF.

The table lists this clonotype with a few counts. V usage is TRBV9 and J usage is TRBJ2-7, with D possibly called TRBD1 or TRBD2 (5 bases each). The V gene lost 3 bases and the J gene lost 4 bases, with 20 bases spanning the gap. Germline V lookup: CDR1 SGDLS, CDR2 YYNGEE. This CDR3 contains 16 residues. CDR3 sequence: CASSAGKGPLGYEQYF. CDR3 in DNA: TGTGCCAGCAGCGCCGGCAAGGGACCCCTAGGGTACGAGCAGTACTTC.

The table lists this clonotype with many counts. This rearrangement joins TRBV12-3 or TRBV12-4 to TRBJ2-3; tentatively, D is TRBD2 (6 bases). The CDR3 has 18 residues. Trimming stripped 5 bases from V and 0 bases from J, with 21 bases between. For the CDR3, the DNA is TGTGCCAGCAGTCTTTACCCCGGGGGTAGCGGCAGCACAGATACGCAGTATTTT. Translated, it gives CASSLYPGGSGSTDTQYF.

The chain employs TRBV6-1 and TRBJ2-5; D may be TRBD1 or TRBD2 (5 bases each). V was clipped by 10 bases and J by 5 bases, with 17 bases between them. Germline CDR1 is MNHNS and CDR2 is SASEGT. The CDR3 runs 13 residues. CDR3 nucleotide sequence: TGTGCCACCAGATCGGGGCGGCAGGAGACCCAGTACTTC. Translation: CATRSGRQETQYF.

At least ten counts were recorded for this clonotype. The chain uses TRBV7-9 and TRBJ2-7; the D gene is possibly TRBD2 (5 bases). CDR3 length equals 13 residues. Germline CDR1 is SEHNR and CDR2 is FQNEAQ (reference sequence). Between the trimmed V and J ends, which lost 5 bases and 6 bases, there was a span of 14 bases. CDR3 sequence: CASSGLSGSEQYF. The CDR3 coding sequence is TGTGCCAGCAGCGGTCTTAGTGGGAGCGAGCAGTACTTC.

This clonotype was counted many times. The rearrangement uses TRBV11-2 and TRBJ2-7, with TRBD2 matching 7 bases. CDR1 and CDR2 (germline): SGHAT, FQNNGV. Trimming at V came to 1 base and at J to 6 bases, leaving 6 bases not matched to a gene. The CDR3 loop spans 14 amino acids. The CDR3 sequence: CASSLVQRDSEQYF. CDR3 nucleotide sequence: TGTGCCAGCAGCTTAGTGCAGCGGGACTCCGAGCAGTACTTC.

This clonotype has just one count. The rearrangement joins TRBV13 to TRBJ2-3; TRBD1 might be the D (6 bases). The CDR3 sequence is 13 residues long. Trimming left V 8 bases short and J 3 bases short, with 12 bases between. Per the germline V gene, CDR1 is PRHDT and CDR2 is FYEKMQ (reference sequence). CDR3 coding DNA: TGTGCCAGCGAAACAGGGTTGACAGATACGCAGTATTTT. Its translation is CASETGLTDTQYF.

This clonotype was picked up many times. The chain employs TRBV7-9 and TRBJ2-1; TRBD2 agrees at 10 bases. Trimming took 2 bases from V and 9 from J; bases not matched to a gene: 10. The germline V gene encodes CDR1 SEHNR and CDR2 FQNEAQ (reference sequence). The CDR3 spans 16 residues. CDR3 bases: TGTGCCAGCAGCTTACTGAGAGCGGGAGGGCGTTTTGAGCAGTTCTTC. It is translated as CASSLLRAGGRFEQFF. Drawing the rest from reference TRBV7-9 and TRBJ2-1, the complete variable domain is DTGVSQNPRHKITKRGQNVTFRCDPISEHNRLYWYRQTLGQGPEFLTYFQNEAQLEKSRLLSDRFSAERPKGSFSTLEIQRTEQGDSAMYLCASSLLRAGGRFEQFFGPGTRLTVL.

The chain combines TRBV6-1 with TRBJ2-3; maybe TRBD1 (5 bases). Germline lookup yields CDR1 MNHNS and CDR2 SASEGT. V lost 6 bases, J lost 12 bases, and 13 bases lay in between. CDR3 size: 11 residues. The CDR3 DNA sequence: TGTGCCAGCAGGGGGCCGAGCCTTCAGTATTTT. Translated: CASRGPSLQYF.

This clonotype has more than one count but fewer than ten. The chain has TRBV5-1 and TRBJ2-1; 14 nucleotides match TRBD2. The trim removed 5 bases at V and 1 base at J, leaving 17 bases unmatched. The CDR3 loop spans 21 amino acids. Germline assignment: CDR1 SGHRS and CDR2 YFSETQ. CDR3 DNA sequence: TGCGCCAGCAGACCTTCCTGGACTAGCGGGAGGCCCGCCAATTCCTACAATGAGCAGTTCTTC. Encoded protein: CASRPSWTSGRPANSYNEQFF. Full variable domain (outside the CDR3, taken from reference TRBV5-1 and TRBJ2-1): KAGVTQTPRYLIKTRGQQVTLSCSPISGHRSVSWYQQTPGQGLQFLFEYFSETQRNKGNFPGRFSGRQFSNSRSEMNVSTLELGDSALYLCASRPSWTSGRPANSYNEQFFGPGTRLTVL.

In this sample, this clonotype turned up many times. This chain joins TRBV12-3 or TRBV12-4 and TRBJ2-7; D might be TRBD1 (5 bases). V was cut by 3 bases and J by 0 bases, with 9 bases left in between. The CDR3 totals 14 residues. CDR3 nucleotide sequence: TGTGCCAGCAGTTTGGAGACAGTCTCCTACGAGCAGTACTTC. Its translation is CASSLETVSYEQYF.

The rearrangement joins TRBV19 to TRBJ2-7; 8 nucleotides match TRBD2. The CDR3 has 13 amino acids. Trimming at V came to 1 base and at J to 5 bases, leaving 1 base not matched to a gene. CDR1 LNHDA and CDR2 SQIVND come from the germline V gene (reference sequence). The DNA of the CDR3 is TGTGCCAGTAGTATAGGACTAGCGAACGAGCAGTACTTC. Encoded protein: CASSIGLANEQYF.